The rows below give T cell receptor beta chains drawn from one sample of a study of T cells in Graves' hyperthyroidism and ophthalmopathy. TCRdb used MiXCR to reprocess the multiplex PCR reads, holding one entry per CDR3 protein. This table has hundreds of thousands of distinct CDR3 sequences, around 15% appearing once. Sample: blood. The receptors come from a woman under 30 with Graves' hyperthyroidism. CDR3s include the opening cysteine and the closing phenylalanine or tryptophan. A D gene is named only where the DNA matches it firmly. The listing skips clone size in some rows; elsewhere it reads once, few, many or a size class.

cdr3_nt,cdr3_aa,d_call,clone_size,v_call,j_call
TGTGCCAGCAGCTTCGAGTGGGGCGGGACCGGCAATGAGCAGTTCTTC,CASSFEWGGTGNEQFF,NA,many,TRBV7-2,TRBJ2-1
TGTGCCAGCAGGAAGACAGGGGAGGGGTGGTCTTACAATGAGCAGTTCTTC,CASRKTGEGWSYNEQFF,NA,many,TRBV2,TRBJ2-1
TGTGCCAGTAGTGTTTCAGGGGGGCAGCCCCAGCATTTT,CASSVSGGQPQHF,TRBD1,NA,TRBV19,TRBJ1-5
TGTGCCAGCAGTCCCCAGGGGCGAGTCTTCTACAATGAGCAGTTCTTC,CASSPQGRVFYNEQFF,NA,few,TRBV28,TRBJ2-1
TGTGCCAGCAGGGGGACAAACACCTACGAGCAGTACTTC,CASRGTNTYEQYF,NA,few,TRBV5-4,TRBJ2-7
TGTGCTGCGTGGGGAAGGGGCACAGATACGCAGTATTTT,CAAWGRGTDTQYF,NA,NA,TRBV6-4,TRBJ2-3
TGTGCCAGCAGTTACTTTGACTACTACGAGCAGTACTTC,CASSYFDYYEQYF,NA,NA,TRBV6-2/TRBV6-3,TRBJ2-7
TGTGCCAGCAGTACACAGGGAAGCTACACCTTC,CASSTQGSYTF,NA,NA,TRBV28,TRBJ1-2
TGTGCCAGCAGTCAGACCCTCTATAGCAATCAGCCCCAGCATTTT,CASSQTLYSNQPQHF,NA,NA,TRBV12-3/TRBV12-4,TRBJ1-5
TGCAGTGCTGAAACCTGGACAGGGATACGCGGCTACGCCTTC,CSAETWTGIRGYAF,TRBD1,NA,TRBV20-1,TRBJ1-2
TGTGCCAGCAGCGTATATGGGGCGCTATCGAACACCGGGGAGCTGTTTTTT,CASSVYGALSNTGELFF,NA,many,TRBV9,TRBJ2-2
TGTGCCAGCAGCCTAACAGGGGTACAGGGTACTGAAGCTTTCTTT,CASSLTGVQGTEAFF,TRBD1,NA,TRBV5-1,TRBJ1-1
TGCAGTGCTAGAGATACCGGCACCGGGGAGCTGTTTTTT,CSARDTGTGELFF,NA,many,TRBV20-1,TRBJ2-2
TGTGCCACGACAGAGGGGCAGCCAAATCAGCCCCAGCATTTT,CATTEGQPNQPQHF,NA,many,TRBV12-3/TRBV12-4,TRBJ1-5
TGCAGTGCTAGAGATCTGAAGGGGCTTAACTATGGCTACACCTTC,CSARDLKGLNYGYTF,NA,many,TRBV20-1,TRBJ1-2
TGCAGTGCTGCGCCGACTACCCCCCGGCAGTATTTT,CSAAPTTPRQYF,NA,NA,TRBV20-1,TRBJ2-3
TGTGCCAGCTCCCGGGCCTCTCCTGACTATGGCTACACCTTC,CASSRASPDYGYTF,NA,NA,TRBV2,TRBJ1-2
TGTGCCAGCAGCTTAGTAGCAGGGGATTATGGCTACACCTTC,CASSLVAGDYGYTF,NA,few,TRBV11-2,TRBJ1-2
TGCGCCAGCAGTGAGCGGACTAGCGGGACGGGTGAGCAGTACTTC,CASSERTSGTGEQYF,TRBD2,many,TRBV10-2,TRBJ2-7
TGTGCCAGCAGCTTCTACCTAGCGGGAGGGCCCACCGGGGAGCTGTTTTTT,CASSFYLAGGPTGELFF,TRBD2,NA,TRBV13,TRBJ2-2
TGTGCCAGCAGCTTGAAAGACCCGACAGATACGCAGTATTTT,CASSLKDPTDTQYF,NA,many,TRBV5-8,TRBJ2-3
TGTGCCAGCAGCCAAGAAGGGGGGGGCCTCACCAATGAAAAACTGTTTTTT,CASSQEGGGLTNEKLFF,NA,few,TRBV4-2,TRBJ1-4
TGTGCCAGCACTCCTCAGGGTACAGGCTACACCTTC,CASTPQGTGYTF,NA,many,TRBV11-2,TRBJ1-2
TGTGCCAGCAGCTTGACAGGGGAAGGGGGCACTGAAGCTTTCTTT,CASSLTGEGGTEAFF,TRBD1,few,TRBV5-6,TRBJ1-1
TGTGCCAGCAGCTTAGTGAGGCTGATAGCGGGAGGGCCAGCGGGAGATACGCAGTATTTT,CASSLVRLIAGGPAGDTQYF,TRBD2,many,TRBV7-2,TRBJ2-3
TGTGCCATCAGTGCCCGGGACGGATTGAACACTGAAGCTTTCTTT,CAISARDGLNTEAFF,NA,many,TRBV10-3,TRBJ1-1
TGTGCCAGCAGCCCTCGGAGGGACACCGGGGAGCTGTTTTTT,CASSPRRDTGELFF,NA,many,TRBV28,TRBJ2-2
TGCGCCAGCAGCTTGGGAGTAGGGTTCTCCTACGAGCAGTACTTC,CASSLGVGFSYEQYF,NA,many,TRBV5-1,TRBJ2-7
TGTGCCAGATCCGGACAGGGAGGTAGGATGAACACTGAAGCTTTCTTT,CARSGQGGRMNTEAFF,TRBD1,many,TRBV2,TRBJ1-1
TGTGCCAGCAATCCTAGGGATACGCAGTATTTT,CASNPRDTQYF,NA,many,TRBV2,TRBJ2-3
TGTGCCAGCAGTGCTCGATCGGGAGACACCATATATTTT,CASSARSGDTIYF,NA,once,TRBV2,TRBJ1-3
TGTGCCAGCAGCCCCTGGGACAGGGGGTGGAATGAGCAGTTCTTC,CASSPWDRGWNEQFF,TRBD1,many,TRBV7-9,TRBJ2-1
TGTGCCAGCAGAAGGACTAGCGGGCTTCAAGAGACCCAGTACTTC,CASRRTSGLQETQYF,TRBD2,many,TRBV27,TRBJ2-5
TGCAGTGCTAATCGCGGTTGGTACCAAGAGACCCAGTACTTC,CSANRGWYQETQYF,NA,many,TRBV20-1,TRBJ2-5
TGTGCCAGCAGTTTAACGACTACGAACACTGAAGCTTTCTTT,CASSLTTTNTEAFF,NA,few,TRBV27,TRBJ1-1
TGTGCCAGCAGCCCCAGCCTGTCGGATACGCAGTATTTT,CASSPSLSDTQYF,NA,many,TRBV7-2,TRBJ2-3
TGTGCCACCAGTGATCCAGGACAGGCGGCGGGGCCCCAGCATTTT,CATSDPGQAAGPQHF,TRBD1,many,TRBV24-1,TRBJ1-5
TGTGCCAGCAGCCAAGGAGTCGGGAGGGCCTGGGATACGCAGTATTTT,CASSQGVGRAWDTQYF,TRBD2,many,TRBV3-1,TRBJ2-3
TGTGCCAGCAGTTGGGACAGGTCACGTTACGAAAAACTGTTTTTT,CASSWDRSRYEKLFF,TRBD1,NA,TRBV12-3/TRBV12-4,TRBJ1-4
TGTGCCAGCAGTTCCGGAGTTCAACAGTACTTC,CASSSGVQQYF,NA,NA,TRBV28,TRBJ2-5
TGTGCCAGCAGTCCCCCCCCCTGGGCAGTTCAAGAGACCCAGTACTTC,CASSPPPWAVQETQYF,NA,NA,TRBV28,TRBJ2-5
TGTGCCAGCACCTTAGGGCTAGCGGTAGAGACCCAGTACTTC,CASTLGLAVETQYF,TRBD2,many,TRBV7-2,TRBJ2-5
TGTGCCTGGAGTGGAGGGACTAGTGGAAACACCATATATTTT,CAWSGGTSGNTIYF,NA,many,TRBV30,TRBJ1-3
TGTGCCAGCAGTTTTCAGGGCGATGGCTACACCTTC,CASSFQGDGYTF,NA,many,TRBV28,TRBJ1-2
TGTGCCAGCAGTGAATGGAGGGGAGGCAGGGGAGAGACCCAGTACTTC,CASSEWRGGRGETQYF,NA,few,TRBV6-1,TRBJ2-5
TGTGCCAGCAGTTTATCATCTGGGCGGGCCACCGGGGAGCTGTTTTTT,CASSLSSGRATGELFF,NA,many,TRBV27,TRBJ2-2
TGTGCCTGGACTAGCGGGAGGAAGCAGTTCTTC,CAWTSGRKQFF,TRBD2,many,TRBV30,TRBJ2-1
TGTGCCAGCAGCTTATTAGCGGGAGTGGTAAATGAGCAGTTCTTC,CASSLLAGVVNEQFF,TRBD2,many,TRBV7-2,TRBJ2-1
TGTGCCAGCAGCACAGGGGCCTCTGGGGCCAACGTCCTGACTTTC,CASSTGASGANVLTF,TRBD1,many,TRBV6-1,TRBJ2-6
TGCAGTGCTAGAGACGTACGGGAGCTAGGTTACAATGAGCAGTTCTTC,CSARDVRELGYNEQFF,NA,many,TRBV20-1,TRBJ2-1
TGTGCCAGCGGCGTAGGAGTGGCTGAAGCTTTCTTT,CASGVGVAEAFF,NA,NA,TRBV9,TRBJ1-1
TGTGCCAGCAGCTTATCAGGGAAACTCTACGAGCAGTACTTC,CASSLSGKLYEQYF,NA,few,TRBV7-6,TRBJ2-7
TGTGCCAGCAGCTTGGTGGGACTACCGAACACCGGGGAGCTGTTTTTT,CASSLVGLPNTGELFF,TRBD2,few,TRBV7-9,TRBJ2-2
TGTGCCAGCAGTGATCTTAGGGGGCAAGAGACCCAGTACTTC,CASSDLRGQETQYF,NA,NA,TRBV2,TRBJ2-5
TGTGCCAGCAGTACCCGGGGGCACACCACCGGGGAGCTGTTTTTT,CASSTRGHTTGELFF,NA,NA,TRBV27,TRBJ2-2